One and the same sample provided the 21 T cell receptor beta chains below, sequenced in a study of blood T cell repertoires in COVID-19. TCRdb keeps only in-frame clones here, not all; method: immunoSEQ multiplex PCR. The sample gives around 620,000 clones, 90% of which show up once; roughly 0.25% is in the top ten. Sequences were obtained from peripheral blood. The receptors come from a young woman with acute or convalescent COVID-19.

The rearrangement joins TRBV28 to TRBJ1-6; possibly TRBD1 for D (6 bases). Germline CDR1 MDHEN, CDR2 SYDVKM. Trimming shortened V by 6 bases and J by 4 bases, and 13 bases separated the two germline ends. This CDR3 is built from 15 residues. The CDR3 DNA reads as TGTGCCAGCAGCCCACGGACAGAGTATAATTCACCCCTCCACTTT. This gives the protein CASSPRTEYNSPLHF.

There are a few counts of this clone. The genes are TRBV6-7 and TRBJ1-5; 10 positions match TRBD1. TRBV6-7 is reported as an ORF; its role is uncertain. CDR3 size: 17 residues. V was clipped by 7 bases and J by 0 bases; unmatched bases: 9. CDR3 sequence: CASTSGTGDDSNQPQHF. As DNA, the CDR3 is TGTGCCAGCACCTCGGGGACAGGGGATGATAGCAATCAGCCCCAGCATTTT.

V and J are TRBV7-9 and TRBJ2-7, with 9 bases that match TRBD1. The CDR3 extends over 14 amino acids. In germline, CDR1 is SEHNR, CDR2 FQNEAQ (reference sequence). With 5 bases clipped from V and 1 base from J, the junction kept 3 bases outside the gene matches. The CDR3 reads CASSQTGGSYEQYF. CDR3 nucleotide sequence: TGTGCCAGCAGCCAGACAGGGGGTTCCTACGAGCAGTACTTC.

This chain links TRBV28 with TRBJ2-7, with D unclear. The V gene lost 6 bases and the J gene lost 3 bases, with 12 bases spanning the gap. The length of the CDR3 is 13 residues. CDR1 and CDR2 from the germline V gene are MDHEN and SYDVKM. The CDR3 bases are TGTGCCAGCAGCCCGACAAGTTACTACGAGCAGTACTTC. Translating it yields CASSPTSYYEQYF.

The chain uses TRBV24-1 and TRBJ2-7; the D gene is possibly TRBD2 (6 bases). Germline V gene lookup returns CDR1 KGHDR and CDR2 SFDVKD. The V gene lost 2 bases and the J gene lost 2 bases, with 12 bases spanning the gap. There are 15 residues in the CDR3. CDR3 sequence: CATSDSTGRPYEQYF. The CDR3 DNA sequence: TGTGCCACCAGTGATTCCACCGGGAGACCCTACGAGCAGTACTTC.

Note on this clone: Other DNA sequences of this sample code for an identical CDR3. This sequence joins TRBV18 and TRBJ1-1; D is undetermined. The CDR3 runs to 13 residues. Trimming left V 3 bases short and J 1 base short, with 6 bases between. From germline, CDR1 is KGHSH and CDR2 LQKENI. Here the CDR3 reads CASSPTANTEAFF. CDR3 bases: TGTGCCAGCTCACCCACAGCGAACACTGAAGCTTTCTTT.

This chain connects TRBV7-9 to TRBJ1-1; 7 nucleotides align to TRBD1. This CDR3 comprises 14 residues. The ends lost 3 bases at V and 2 bases at J; junction bases unmatched: 3. The germline gives CDR1 SEHNR, CDR2 FQNEAQ (reference sequence). This CDR3 reads CASSLRQGNTEAFF. In nucleotides, the CDR3 is TGTGCCAGCAGCTTGCGACAGGGTAACACTGAAGCTTTCTTT.

The rearrangement joins TRBV9 to TRBJ2-5; 12 positions match TRBD2. The CDR3 extends over 15 amino acids. After removal of 6 bases from V and 5 bases from J, the junction contained 8 bases not matched to a gene. Germline CDR1 reads SGDLS; CDR2 reads YYNGEE. The CDR3 reads CASTTSGGHRETQYF. The CDR3 region has the DNA TGTGCCAGCACCACTAGCGGGGGGCACCGGGAGACCCAGTACTTC.

V gene TRBV15 combines with J gene TRBJ2-3; D perhaps matches TRBD1 (6 bases). The CDR3 extends over 14 amino acids. Germline V gene lookup returns CDR1 LNHNV and CDR2 YYDKDF (reference sequence). V lost 2 bases to trimming and J lost 6 bases, with 12 bases between them. CDR3 in DNA: TGTGCCACCAGCAGAAACGAAAGGGGGGATACGCAGTATTTT. Translated, it gives CATSRNERGDTQYF.

This chain links TRBV2 with TRBJ1-1; TRBD1 matches 9 bases. The V gene end was trimmed by 6 bases and the J gene end by 6 bases; junction bases not matched to a gene: 8. The CDR3 spans 14 residues. Germline V gene sequence: CDR1 SNHLY, CDR2 FYNNEI. DNA of the CDR3: TGTGCCAGCAGAGACAGGGGGGGTCCTTCTGAAGCTTTCTTT. Encoded protein: CASRDRGGPSEAFF. Based on the CDR3 plus reference TRBV2 and TRBJ1-1, the full variable domain is EPEVTQTPSHQVTQMGQEVILRCVPISNHLYFYWYRQILGQKVEFLVSFYNNEISEKSEIFDDQFSVERPDGSNFTLKIRSTKLEDSAMYFCASRDRGGPSEAFFGQGTRLTVV.

This clone showed up just once. DNA for the CDR3: TGTGCCAGCACCCCAGGGGGAGAAGGTGGTCAGCCCCAGCATTTT. Amino acid sequence: CASTPGGEGGQPQHF. This chain joins TRBV27 and TRBJ1-5; 7 bases map to TRBD1. The CDR3 is 15 amino acids. The V and J ends lost 7 bases and 6 bases, in that order; junction bases with no gene match: 12. In germline, CDR1 is MNHEY, CDR2 SMNVEV (reference sequence).

The chain links TRBV6-4 to TRBJ2-3; 8 bases align to TRBD2. V shed 0 bases and J 4 bases; nucleotides not matched to a gene: 3. This CDR3 is built from 15 residues. Looked up from germline, CDR1 is MRHNA and CDR2 is SNTAGT. Here the CDR3 reads CASSDSPGGSDTQYF. The DNA for the CDR3 is TGTGCCAGCAGTGACTCCCCGGGGGGGTCAGATACGCAGTATTTT.

The chain's CDR3 is CAISGRQVIEQFF. The CDR3 coding sequence is TGTGCCATCAGTGGAAGACAGGTTATTGAGCAGTTCTTC. The genes are TRBV10-3 and TRBJ2-1; D might be TRBD1 (6 bases). Trimming removed 4 bases at V and 9 bases at J, with 13 bases between. Per germline, CDR1 ENHRY and CDR2 SYGVKD. The CDR3 spans 13 residues.

The V gene is TRBV9, the J gene TRBJ1-1, with 10 nucleotides matching TRBD1. Germline V gives CDR1 SGDLS, CDR2 YYNGEE. V lost 3 bases, J lost 4 bases, and 6 bases stayed unmatched. The CDR3 runs to 15 residues. The CDR3 sequence is CASSGPTGGLTEAFF. The DNA of the CDR3 is TGTGCCAGCAGCGGGCCGACAGGGGGCCTCACTGAAGCTTTCTTT. Supplemented by reference TRBV9 and TRBJ1-1, the full variable domain reads DSGVTQTPKHLITATGQRVTLRCSPRSGDLSVYWYQQSLDQGLQFLIQYYNGEERAKGNILERFSAQQFPDLHSELNLSSLELGDSALYFCASSGPTGGLTEAFFGQGTRLTVV.

The chain uses TRBV9 and TRBJ2-7; 7 nucleotides agree with TRBD1. This CDR3 is 11 amino acids long. Germline V gene lookup returns CDR1 SGDLS and CDR2 YYNGEE. The V segment lost 3 bases and the J segment 13 bases; nucleotides outside the gene matches: 7. CDR3 region: CASSGGQSLYF. The CDR3 DNA follows: TGTGCCAGCAGCGGGGGACAGAGTCTCTACTTC.

The count of this clone is one. V and J are TRBV7-6 and TRBJ1-1; the match to TRBD1 covers 8 bases. The CDR3 sequence is 14 residues long. J was trimmed by 5 bases and V by 5 bases; bases with no gene match: 7. Germline V gene lookup returns CDR1 SGHVS and CDR2 FNYEAQ. The DNA of the CDR3 is TGTGCCAGCAGCGGATCAGGGGGCCGTACTGAAGCTTTCTTT. Amino acids: CASSGSGGRTEAFF.

The V gene is TRBV5-1, the J gene TRBJ1-1; 7 bases are a match to TRBD1. V was pared by 4 bases and J by 6 bases, with 9 bases of the junction left unmatched. Germline CDR1 is SGHRS and CDR2 is YFSETQ. CDR3 length: 14 residues. The chain's CDR3 is CASSGTTGRSEAFF. In nucleotides, the CDR3 is TGCGCCAGCAGCGGGACGACAGGGAGGTCTGAAGCTTTCTTT.

The V gene is TRBV11-3, the J gene TRBJ1-1; D unclear. The CDR3 is made up of 14 amino acids. CDR1 SGHNT and CDR2 YENEEA come from the germline V gene. With 3 bases removed from V and 1 base from J, the gap between germline ends came to 9 bases. The CDR3 DNA follows: TGTGCCAGCAGCTTTAGTAAAGAGAACACTGAAGCTTTCTTT. Its translation is CASSFSKENTEAFF. Combining the CDR3 with reference TRBV11-3 and TRBJ1-1 gives the whole variable domain EAGVVQSPRYKIIEKKQPVAFWCNPISGHNTLYWYLQNLGQGPELLIRYENEEAVDDSQLPKDRFSAERLKGVDSTLKIQPAELGDSAVYLCASSFSKENTEAFFGQGTRLTVV.

The chain uses TRBV6-4 and TRBJ2-1; 10 bases are a match to TRBD2. The CDR3 runs 18 residues. The J segment lost 6 bases and the V segment lost 8 bases, leaving 19 bases of the junction unmatched. Per germline, CDR1 MRHNA and CDR2 SNTAGT. The chain's CDR3 is CASSPSGVAGGGRNEQFF. The CDR3 coding sequence is TGTGCCAGCTCACCCTCGGGGGTAGCGGGGGGCGGACGCAATGAGCAGTTCTTC.

The chain has TRBV29-1 and TRBJ1-2; 8 bases align to TRBD1. Trimming took 1 base from V and 8 from J; bases not matched to a gene: 9. The CDR3 covers 14 residues. Germline V gives CDR1 SQVTM, CDR2 ANQGSEA. The DNA of the CDR3 is TGCAGCGTTGAAGCGACAGGGGCATTGGGAGGCTACACCTTC. As protein: CSVEATGALGGYTF.

This chain connects TRBV7-9 to TRBJ2-1, with D possibly being TRBD2 (6 bases). Germline-derived CDR1 and CDR2 are SEHNR and FQNEAQ (reference sequence). The CDR3 sequence is 19 residues long. Trimming took off 1 base at V and 0 bases at J, with 19 bases between the two ends. The CDR3 is CASSLGGNLRGSSYNEQFF. DNA of the CDR3: TGTGCCAGCAGCTTAGGAGGGAATCTACGGGGGAGCTCCTACAATGAGCAGTTCTTC.